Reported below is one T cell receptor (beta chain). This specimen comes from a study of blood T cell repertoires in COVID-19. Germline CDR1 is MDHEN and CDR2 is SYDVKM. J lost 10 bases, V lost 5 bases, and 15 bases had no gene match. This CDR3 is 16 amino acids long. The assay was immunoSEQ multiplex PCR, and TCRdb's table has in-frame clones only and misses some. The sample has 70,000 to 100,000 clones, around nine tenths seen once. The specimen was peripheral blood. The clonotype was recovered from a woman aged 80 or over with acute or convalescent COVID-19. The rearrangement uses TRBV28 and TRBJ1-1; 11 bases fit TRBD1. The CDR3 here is CASSPPGTGGSSGAFF. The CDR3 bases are TGTGCCAGCAGTCCCCCCGGGACAGGGGGGTCCTCGGGAGCTTTCTTT.